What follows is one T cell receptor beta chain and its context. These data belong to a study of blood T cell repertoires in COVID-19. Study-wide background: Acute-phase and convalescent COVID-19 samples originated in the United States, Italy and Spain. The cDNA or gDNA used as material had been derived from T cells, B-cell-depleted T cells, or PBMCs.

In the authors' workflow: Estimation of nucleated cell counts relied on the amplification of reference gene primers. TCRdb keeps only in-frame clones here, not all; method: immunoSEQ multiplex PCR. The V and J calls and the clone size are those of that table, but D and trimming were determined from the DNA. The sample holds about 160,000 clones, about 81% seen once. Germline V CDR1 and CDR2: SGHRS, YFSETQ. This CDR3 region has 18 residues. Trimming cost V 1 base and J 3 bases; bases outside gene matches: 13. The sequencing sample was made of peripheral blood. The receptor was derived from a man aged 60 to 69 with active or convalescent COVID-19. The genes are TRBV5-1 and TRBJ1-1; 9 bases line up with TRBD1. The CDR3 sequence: CASSLLGPGQGGYTEAFF. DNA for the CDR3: TGCGCCAGCAGCTTGCTCGGCCCGGGACAGGGTGGGTACACTGAAGCTTTCTTT. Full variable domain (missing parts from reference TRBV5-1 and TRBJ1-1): KAGVTQTPRYLIKTRGQQVTLSCSPISGHRSVSWYQQTPGQGLQFLFEYFSETQRNKGNFPGRFSGRQFSNSRSEMNVSTLELGDSALYLCASSLLGPGQGGYTEAFFGQGTRLTVV.